This record looks at one T cell receptor (beta chain) sequence and its context. Trimming took off 0 bases at V and 4 bases at J, with 9 bases between the two ends. Germline V gene lookup returns CDR1 MNHEY and CDR2 SVGAGI. This CDR3 contains 15 residues. The sample originates from a study of blood T cell repertoires in COVID-19. Study summary: COVID-19 samples from acute and convalescent phases originated in the United States, Italy and Spain.

Produced via immunoSEQ multiplex PCR; TCRdb's table is partial and in-frame only. The table records approximately 210,000 clones, about four fifths of them present only once. This TCR was sampled from a middle-aged woman with active or convalescent COVID-19. The source material was peripheral blood. The chain couples TRBV6-5 to TRBJ2-2; tentatively, D is TRBD2 (6 bases). The CDR3 is CASSYSAGPTGELFF. The DNA of the CDR3 is TGTGCCAGCAGTTACTCAGCGGGCCCCACCGGGGAGCTGTTTTTT.